The 4 T cell receptor beta chains listed next were all sequenced from one sample in a study of cytomegalovirus exposure and HLA in healthy donors (TCRdb year 2017). Library prep was done by the immunoSEQ multiplex PCR assay. The multiplex PCR relied on a mix of 60 forward primers for TCR Vbeta segments and 13 reverse primers for TCR Jbeta segments. TCRdb mirrors the immuneACCESS table, restricted to in-frame sequences. Some clones are absent from its copies; in checked studies, under half trace to an unresolved V gene, and the reason for the others is unknown. The sample table records 87,000 or so clones; approximately 64% of these occur just once. In total, the top ten clones hold around 3.5% of the sample. The source material was PBMCs. The source is a man aged 55 to 70 in good health and CMV-seronegative.

The chain couples TRBV2 to TRBJ2-5; 9 bases align to TRBD2. The V gene end was trimmed by 2 bases and the J gene end by 5 bases; junction bases not matched to a gene: 6. The V gene's germline CDR1 is SNHLY and CDR2 FYNNEI. The CDR3 is 15 amino acids. The CDR3 bases are TGTGCCAGCAGTGAACTCCTAGCGGGGCGGGAGACCCAGTACTTC. Translating it yields CASSELLAGRETQYF.

The chain combines TRBV11-3 with TRBJ1-1; 8 bases agree with TRBD1. The V segment lost 6 bases and the J segment 1 base; nucleotides outside the gene matches: 4. The CDR3 runs to 14 residues. Germline assignment: CDR1 SGHNT and CDR2 YENEEA. The DNA of the CDR3 is TGTGCCAGCAGGGACAGGGAAGGGAACACTGAAGCTTTCTTT. Protein: CASRDREGNTEAFF.

The chain carries TRBV6-6 and TRBJ2-5; tentatively, D is TRBD1 (6 bases). The CDR3 length is 14 residues. CDR1 and CDR2 from the germline V gene are MNHNY and SVGAGI (reference sequence). V was cut by 7 bases and J by 3 bases, with 15 bases left in between. This CDR3 reads CASTLGTSEETQYF. CDR3 DNA: TGTGCCAGCACTCTCGGGACAAGCGAAGAGACCCAGTACTTC.

The V and J genes are TRBV6-5 and TRBJ2-3; D unclear. The germline CDR1 and CDR2 sequences are MNHEY and SVGAGI. The CDR3 is 13 amino acids. Trimming took off 0 bases at V and 5 bases at J, with 6 bases between the two ends. The CDR3 sequence is CASSYSEKDTQYF. CDR3 in DNA: TGTGCCAGCAGTTACTCAGAGAAAGATACGCAGTATTTT.